A selection of T cell receptor beta chains follows, all from one sample in a study of blood T cell repertoires in COVID-19. Method: immunoSEQ multiplex PCR; TCRdb's copy keeps in-frame clones and lacks some. The table shows 250,000 to 350,000 clones, with around 86% occurring only once. The sample consisted of peripheral blood. These receptors all come from a woman in her 30s with active or convalescent COVID-19. Each CDR3 is given with its conserved first and last residue. Each record gives: J gene, V gene, clone size, D gene, CDR3 protein, CDR3 DNA. A D gene is named only where the DNA matches it firmly. A clone size is listed for some rows: how often the clone was seen (once, few, many), or a class if it is expanded.

TRBJ1-3 | TRBV7-9 | . | . | CASSSEGNTIYF | TGTGCCAGCAGCTCGGAGGGAAACACCATATATTTT
TRBJ2-6 | TRBV6-4 | medium-sized | TRBD1 | CASSDSGGAGANVLTF | TGTGCCAGCAGTGACTCAGGGGGCGCTGGGGCCAACGTCCTGACTTTC
TRBJ1-5 | TRBV18 | . | TRBD1 | CASSPTTGADQPQHF | TGTGCCAGCTCACCTACTACAGGGGCCGATCAGCCCCAGCATTTT
TRBJ2-3 | TRBV18 | once | TRBD2 | CASSLKRGFTDTQYF | TGTGCCAGCTCACTTAAGCGGGGATTCACAGATACGCAGTATTTT
TRBJ2-5 | TRBV15 | . | TRBD1 | CATRPQGMGETQYF | TGTGCCACCAGGCCACAGGGGATGGGGGAGACCCAGTACTTC
TRBJ2-7 | TRBV5-4 | . | . | CASSLGTTYEQYF | TGTGCCAGCAGCTTAGGGACAACCTACGAGCAGTACTTC
TRBJ1-1 | TRBV7-3 | few | . | CASSLEVDTEAFF | TGTGCCAGCAGCCTAGAGGTGGACACTGAAGCTTTCTTT
TRBJ1-1 | TRBV14 | . | TRBD1 | CASSQVSPGQGENTEAFF | TGTGCCAGCAGCCAAGTAAGCCCCGGACAGGGGGAAAACACTGAAGCTTTCTTT
TRBJ1-1 | TRBV19 | . | . | CASRTRGSLGAFF | TGTGCCAGTAGAACTAGAGGCAGCTTGGGGGCTTTCTTT
TRBJ1-2 | TRBV19 | . | . | CASTSGQLNGYTF | TGTGCCAGTACTTCTGGACAGCTTAATGGCTACACCTTC
TRBJ2-7 | TRBV5-1 | . | . | CASSPRDFSYEQYF | TGCGCCAGCAGCCCCCGGGACTTCTCCTACGAGCAGTACTTC
TRBJ2-5 | TRBV7-2 | . | TRBD2 | CASRVRLAGDETQYF | TGTGCCAGCAGGGTCAGACTAGCGGGGGATGAGACCCAGTACTTC
TRBJ1-5 | TRBV27 | . | . | CASGGRGQPQHF | TGTGCCAGCGGAGGGAGGGGGCAGCCCCAGCATTTT
TRBJ1-2 | TRBV7-2 | once | TRBD1 | CASSLDSRDRGNYGYTF | TGTGCCAGCAGCTTAGACTCCCGGGACAGGGGTAACTATGGCTACACCTTC
TRBJ2-5 | TRBV19 | . | TRBD1 | CASSKGTAPSETQYF | TGTGCCAGTAGTAAGGGGACAGCCCCGTCGGAGACCCAGTACTTC
TRBJ1-1 | TRBV29-1 | . | . | CSDGGGPEAFF | TGCAGCGATGGGGGGGGTCCTGAAGCTTTCTTT
TRBJ1-2 | TRBV9 | . | TRBD1 | CASSVGPGGNYGYTF | TGTGCCAGCAGCGTAGGTCCAGGGGGCAACTATGGCTACACCTTC
TRBJ1-2 | TRBV19 | . | TRBD1 | CASSIGDRVAYGYTF | TGTGCCAGTAGTATTGGGGACAGGGTCGCCTATGGCTACACCTTC
TRBJ1-1 | TRBV10-3 | few | . | CAISVSGNTEAFF | TGTGCCATCAGTGTTTCCGGTAACACTGAAGCTTTCTTT
TRBJ2-5 | TRBV2 | . | TRBD2 | CASITSGKETQYF | TGTGCCAGCATAACTAGCGGAAAAGAGACCCAGTACTTC
TRBJ2-2 | TRBV19 | . | . | CASSSGQNTGELFF | TGTGCCAGTAGCTCGGGACAGAACACCGGGGAGCTGTTTTTT
TRBJ1-6 | TRBV4-2 | once | TRBD1 | CASSQVRAGGSGTLHF | TGTGCCAGCAGCCAAGTTAGGGCAGGGGGGTCCGGAACCCTCCACTTT
TRBJ2-3 | TRBV11-2 | . | . | CASSSEGGVTQYF | TGTGCCAGCAGCTCGGAGGGGGGGGTGACGCAGTATTTT
TRBJ1-6 | TRBV28 | . | TRBD1 | CASSRTRQGSSYNSPLHF | TGTGCCAGCAGCCGTACGCGACAGGGGAGCTCCTATAATTCACCCCTCCACTTT
TRBJ1-1 | TRBV7-2 | . | . | CASSLYGRGNTEAFF | TGTGCCAGCAGCTTATACGGGAGGGGGAACACTGAAGCTTTCTTT
TRBJ2-5 | TRBV5-1 | . | . | CASSLAVSRVQETQYF | TGCGCCAGCAGCTTGGCCGTCTCGCGGGTTCAAGAGACCCAGTACTTC
TRBJ1-1 | TRBV7-2 | few | . | CASSLAASGNTEAFF | TGTGCCAGCAGCTTAGCCGCGTCCGGGAACACTGAAGCTTTCTTT
TRBJ2-5 | TRBV6-5 | . | TRBD1 | CASELRTGRETQYF | TGTGCCAGCGAGTTGAGGACAGGGAGGGAGACCCAGTACTTC
TRBJ1-1 | TRBV19 | . | TRBD1 | CASSATGSPAEAFF | TGTGCCAGTAGTGCGACAGGGAGTCCCGCTGAAGCTTTCTTT
TRBJ2-1 | TRBV5-6 | . | TRBD2 | CASSSWTSGGYNEQFF | TGTGCCAGCAGCTCCTGGACTAGCGGGGGCTACAATGAGCAGTTCTTC
TRBJ1-1 | TRBV6-6 | medium-sized | . | CASDSSNTEAFF | TGTGCCAGCGACAGCTCGAACACTGAAGCTTTCTTT
TRBJ2-5 | TRBV7-9 | . | TRBD1 | CASSLTGTGQETQYF | TGTGCCAGCAGCTTAACCGGGACAGGACAAGAGACCCAGTACTTC
TRBJ1-1 | TRBV9 | . | TRBD1 | CASSVGRGTGQAFF | TGTGCCAGCAGCGTAGGAAGGGGGACAGGGCAAGCTTTCTTT
TRBJ2-2 | TRBV4-3 | . | TRBD2 | CASSQDLAGVQELFF | TGCGCCAGCAGCCAAGATCTAGCGGGGGTGCAGGAGCTGTTTTTT